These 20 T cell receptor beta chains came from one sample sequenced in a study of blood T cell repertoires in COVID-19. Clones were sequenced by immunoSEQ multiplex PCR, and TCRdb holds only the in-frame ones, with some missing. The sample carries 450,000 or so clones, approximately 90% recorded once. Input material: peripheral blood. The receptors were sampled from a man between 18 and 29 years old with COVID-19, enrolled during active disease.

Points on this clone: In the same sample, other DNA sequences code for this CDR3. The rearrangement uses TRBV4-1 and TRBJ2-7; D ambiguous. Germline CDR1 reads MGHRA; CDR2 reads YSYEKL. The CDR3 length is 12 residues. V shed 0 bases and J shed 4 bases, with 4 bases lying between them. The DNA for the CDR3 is TGCGCCAGCAGCCAAGATCTTTACGAGCAGTACTTC. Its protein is CASSQDLYEQYF.

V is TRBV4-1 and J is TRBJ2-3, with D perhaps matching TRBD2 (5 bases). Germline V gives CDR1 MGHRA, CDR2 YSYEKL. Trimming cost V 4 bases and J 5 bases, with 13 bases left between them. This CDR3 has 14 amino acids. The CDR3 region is CASSLRPEGDTQYF. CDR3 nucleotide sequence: TGCGCCAGCAGCCTAAGACCCGAGGGAGATACGCAGTATTTT.

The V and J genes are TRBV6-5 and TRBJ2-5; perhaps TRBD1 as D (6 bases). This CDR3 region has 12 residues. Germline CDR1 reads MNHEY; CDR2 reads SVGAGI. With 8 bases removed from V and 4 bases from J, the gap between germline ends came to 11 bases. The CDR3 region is CASRDTRETQYF. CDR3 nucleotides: TGTGCCAGCCGGGACACACGAGAGACCCAGTACTTC.

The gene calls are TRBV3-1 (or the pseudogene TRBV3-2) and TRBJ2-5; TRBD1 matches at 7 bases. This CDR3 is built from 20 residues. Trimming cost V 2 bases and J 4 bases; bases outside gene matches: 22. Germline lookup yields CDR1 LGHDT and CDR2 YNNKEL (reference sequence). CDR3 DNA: TGTGCCAGCAGCCAATTCTGGAAGGGTCGAGGGGGCCCCACAGGAGAGACCCAGTACTTC. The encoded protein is CASSQFWKGRGGPTGETQYF.

The CDR3 region has the DNA TGTGCCAGCAGCCAAGCGGAAGGGGGTCAGCCCCAGCATTTT. It is translated as CASSQAEGGQPQHF. The V gene is TRBV3-1 (or the pseudogene TRBV3-2), the J gene TRBJ1-5, with D possibly matching TRBD1 (6 bases). CDR1 and CDR2 (germline): LGHDT, YNNKEL (reference sequence). The V end lost 1 base, the J end lost 6 bases, and 10 bases lay between the germline ends. CDR3 length: 14 residues.

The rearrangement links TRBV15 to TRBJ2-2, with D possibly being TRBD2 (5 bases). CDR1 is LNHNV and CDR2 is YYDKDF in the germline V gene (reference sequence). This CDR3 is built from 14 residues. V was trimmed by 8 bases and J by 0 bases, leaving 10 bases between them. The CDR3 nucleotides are TGTGCCACCTCAGACTACACGAACACCGGGGAGCTGTTTTTT. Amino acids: CATSDYTNTGELFF.

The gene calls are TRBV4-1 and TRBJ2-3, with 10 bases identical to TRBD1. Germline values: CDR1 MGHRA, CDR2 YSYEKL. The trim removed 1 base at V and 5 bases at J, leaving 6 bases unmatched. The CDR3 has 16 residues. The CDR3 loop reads CASSQADRGREDTQYF. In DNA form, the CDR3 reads TGCGCCAGCAGCCAAGCCGACAGGGGGCGTGAAGATACGCAGTATTTT.

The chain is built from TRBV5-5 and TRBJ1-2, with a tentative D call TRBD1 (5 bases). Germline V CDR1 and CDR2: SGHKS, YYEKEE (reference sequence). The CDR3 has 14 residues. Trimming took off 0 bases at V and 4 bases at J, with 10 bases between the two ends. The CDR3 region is CASSLGQSFYGYTF. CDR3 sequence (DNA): TGTGCCAGCAGCTTGGGACAGTCTTTCTATGGCTACACCTTC. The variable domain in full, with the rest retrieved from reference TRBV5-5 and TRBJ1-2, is DAGVTQSPTHLIKTRGQQVTLRCSPISGHKSVSWYQQVLGQGPQFIFQYYEKEERGRGNFPDRFSARQFPNYSSELNVNALLLGDSALYLCASSLGQSFYGYTFGSGTRLTVV.

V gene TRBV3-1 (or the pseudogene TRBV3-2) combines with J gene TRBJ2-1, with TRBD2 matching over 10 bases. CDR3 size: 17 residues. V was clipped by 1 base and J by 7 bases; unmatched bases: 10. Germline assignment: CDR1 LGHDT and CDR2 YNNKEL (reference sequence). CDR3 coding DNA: TGTGCCAGCAGCCAAGCAGATAGCGGGAGGATCAATAATGAGCAGTTCTTC. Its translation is CASSQADSGRINNEQFF.

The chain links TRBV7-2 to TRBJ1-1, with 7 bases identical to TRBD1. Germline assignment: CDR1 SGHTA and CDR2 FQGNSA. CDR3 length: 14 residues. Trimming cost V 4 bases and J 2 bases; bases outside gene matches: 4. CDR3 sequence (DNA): TGTGCCAGCAGCTGGGGGACAGTTAACACTGAAGCTTTCTTT. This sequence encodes CASSWGTVNTEAFF.

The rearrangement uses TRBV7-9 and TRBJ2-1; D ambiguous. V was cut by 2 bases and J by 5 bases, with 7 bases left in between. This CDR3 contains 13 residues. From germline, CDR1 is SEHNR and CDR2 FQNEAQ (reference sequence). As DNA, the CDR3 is TGTGCCAGCAGCTTAACGTCTAACAATGAGCAGTTCTTC. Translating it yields CASSLTSNNEQFF.

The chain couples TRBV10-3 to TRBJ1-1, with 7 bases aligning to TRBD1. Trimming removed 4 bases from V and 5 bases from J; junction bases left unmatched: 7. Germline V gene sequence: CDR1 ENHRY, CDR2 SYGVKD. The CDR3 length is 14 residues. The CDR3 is CAISAQGIGTEAFF. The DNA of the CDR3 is TGTGCCATCAGTGCACAGGGGATTGGAACTGAAGCTTTCTTT.

The CDR3 sequence: CASSLWGQGMNTEAFF. DNA for the CDR3: TGCGCCAGCAGCTTGTGGGGACAGGGCATGAACACTGAAGCTTTCTTT. The genes are TRBV5-1 and TRBJ1-1, with 9 bases that match TRBD1. V shed 1 base, J shed 0 bases, and the junction held 4 bases outside the gene matches. The CDR3 consists of 16 residues. Per germline, CDR1 SGHRS and CDR2 YFSETQ. Looking up the rest from reference TRBV5-1 and TRBJ1-1 gives the full variable domain: KAGVTQTPRYLIKTRGQQVTLSCSPISGHRSVSWYQQTPGQGLQFLFEYFSETQRNKGNFPGRFSGRQFSNSRSEMNVSTLELGDSALYLCASSLWGQGMNTEAFFGQGTRLTVV.

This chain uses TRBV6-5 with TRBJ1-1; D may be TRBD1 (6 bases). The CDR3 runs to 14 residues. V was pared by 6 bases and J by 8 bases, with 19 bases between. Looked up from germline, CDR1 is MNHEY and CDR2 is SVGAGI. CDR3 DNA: TGTGCCAGCAGCCCAATCCCAGGGGAAGAGGAAGCTTTCTTT. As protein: CASSPIPGEEEAFF.

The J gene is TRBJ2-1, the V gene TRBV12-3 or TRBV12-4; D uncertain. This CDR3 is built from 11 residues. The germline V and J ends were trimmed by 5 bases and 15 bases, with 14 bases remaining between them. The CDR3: CASSLGLLRFF. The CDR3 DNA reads TGTGCCAGCAGTCTAGGGCTTTTAAGGTTCTTC.

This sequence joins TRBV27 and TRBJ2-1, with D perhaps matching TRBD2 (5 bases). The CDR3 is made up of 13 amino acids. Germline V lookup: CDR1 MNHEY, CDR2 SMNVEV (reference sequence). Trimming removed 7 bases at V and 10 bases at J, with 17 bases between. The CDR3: CASNHMRAGEQFF. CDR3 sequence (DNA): TGTGCCAGCAATCATATGAGGGCCGGGGAGCAGTTCTTC.

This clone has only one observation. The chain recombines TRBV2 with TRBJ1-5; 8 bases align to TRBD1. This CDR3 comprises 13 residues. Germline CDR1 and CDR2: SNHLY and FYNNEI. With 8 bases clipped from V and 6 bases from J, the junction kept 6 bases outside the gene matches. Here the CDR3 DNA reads TGTGCCAGCCGCCAGGGGGCGATTCAGCCCCAGCATTTT. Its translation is CASRQGAIQPQHF.

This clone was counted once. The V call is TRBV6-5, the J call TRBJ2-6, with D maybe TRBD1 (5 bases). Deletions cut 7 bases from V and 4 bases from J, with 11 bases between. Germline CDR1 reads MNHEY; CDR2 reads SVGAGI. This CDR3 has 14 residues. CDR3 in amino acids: CASTQGSGANVLTF. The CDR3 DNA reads TGTGCCAGCACTCAGGGCTCCGGGGCCAACGTCCTGACTTTC.

The CDR3 reads CASSYSGRGTGNTIYF. DNA for the CDR3: TGTGCCAGCAGTTACTCGGGGAGGGGGACTGGAAACACCATATATTTT. V is TRBV6-5 and J is TRBJ1-3, with a possible D match to TRBD1 (6 bases). The CDR3 runs to 16 residues. Trimming left V 0 bases short and J 2 bases short, with 11 bases between. Looked up from germline, CDR1 is MNHEY and CDR2 is SVGAGI.

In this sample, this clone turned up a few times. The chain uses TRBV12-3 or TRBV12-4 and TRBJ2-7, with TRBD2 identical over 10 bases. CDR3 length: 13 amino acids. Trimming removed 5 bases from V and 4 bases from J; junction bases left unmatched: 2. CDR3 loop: CASSTSGTYEQYF. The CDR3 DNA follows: TGTGCCAGCAGTACTAGCGGGACATACGAGCAGTACTTC.